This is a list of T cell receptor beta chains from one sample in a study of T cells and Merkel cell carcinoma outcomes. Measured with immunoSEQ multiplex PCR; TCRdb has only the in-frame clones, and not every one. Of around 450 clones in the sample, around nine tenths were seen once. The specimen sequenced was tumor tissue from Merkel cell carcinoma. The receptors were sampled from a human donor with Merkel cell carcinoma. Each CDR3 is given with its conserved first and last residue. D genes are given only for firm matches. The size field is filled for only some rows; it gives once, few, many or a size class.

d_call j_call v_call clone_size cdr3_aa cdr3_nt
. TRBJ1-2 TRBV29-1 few CSAQDSRQNYGYTF TGCAGCGCACAAGACAGCCGACAAAACTATGGCTACACCTTC
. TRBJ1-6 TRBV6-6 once CAEREQGRNSPLHF TGTGCCGAACGGGAACAGGGACGGAATTCACCCCTCCACTTT
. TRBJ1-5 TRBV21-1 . CASRGSEGARNQPQHF TGTGCCAGCAGGGGGAGCGAGGGGGCGAGGAATCAGCCCCAGCATTTT
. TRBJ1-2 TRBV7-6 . CASSSRGGYGYTF TGTGCCAGCAGCTCGAGGGGTGGCTATGGCTACACCTTC
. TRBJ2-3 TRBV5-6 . CASRVKGDTQYF TGTGCCAGCAGAGTCAAGGGGGATACGCAGTATTTT
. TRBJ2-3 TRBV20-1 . CSAHRPDTQYF TGCAGTGCCCATCGACCTGATACGCAGTATTTT
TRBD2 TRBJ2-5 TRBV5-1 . CASSPGLAGAQETQYF TGCGCCAGCAGCCCCGGACTAGCGGGGGCTCAAGAGACCCAGTACTTC
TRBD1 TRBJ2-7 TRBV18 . CASSPADRETYEQYF TGTGCCAGCTCACCCGCGGACAGGGAAACCTACGAGCAGTACTTC
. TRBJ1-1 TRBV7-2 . CASSLAGRSEAFF TGTGCCAGCAGCTTAGCAGGGCGGTCGGAAGCTTTCTTT
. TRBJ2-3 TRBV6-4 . CASSSGAGGTDTQYF TGTGCCAGCAGTTCGGGGGCAGGGGGCACAGATACGCAGTATTTT
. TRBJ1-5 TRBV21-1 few CASSMGLHWHHQPQHF TGTGCCAGCAGTATGGGGCTACATTGGCATCATCAGCCCCAGCATTTT
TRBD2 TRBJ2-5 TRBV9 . CASSVGNSGGAGETQYF TGTGCCAGCAGCGTAGGTAATAGCGGGGGGGCCGGAGAGACCCAGTACTTC
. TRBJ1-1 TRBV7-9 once CASSLSRNTEAFF TGTGCCAGCAGCTTATCCCGGAACACTGAAGCTTTCTTT
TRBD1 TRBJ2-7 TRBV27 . CASPSTWTGPYEQYF TGTGCCAGCCCCTCCACCTGGACAGGGCCATACGAGCAGTACTTC
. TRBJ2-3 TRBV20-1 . CSAHRPDTQYF TGCAGTGCCCATCGACCCGATACGCAGTATTTT
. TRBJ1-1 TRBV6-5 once CASSRGAGAVTEAFF TGTGCCAGCAGTCGAGGGGCGGGCGCGGTCACTGAAGCTTTCTTT
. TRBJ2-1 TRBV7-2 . CASSFTRAAYNEQFF TGTGCCAGCAGCTTCACTAGAGCGGCCTACAATGAGCAATTCTTC
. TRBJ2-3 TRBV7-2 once CASSLVLSGLTDTQYF TGTGCCAGCAGCTTAGTTCTGAGCGGGCTCACAGATACGCAGTATTTT
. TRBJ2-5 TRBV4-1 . CASSQSAYQETQYF TGCGCCAGCAGCCAAAGCGCATACCAAGAGACCCAGTACTTC
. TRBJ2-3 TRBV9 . CASSVEVPDTQYF TGTGCCAGCAGCGTAGAGGTGCCAGATACGCAGTATTTT
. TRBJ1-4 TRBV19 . CASSIRGTNIGKLFF TGTGCCAGTAGTATAAGGGGAACAAACATAGGAAAACTGTTTTTT
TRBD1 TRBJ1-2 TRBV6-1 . CASSDFSGGWYGYTF TGTGCCAGCAGTGACTTCTCAGGGGGCTGGTATGGCTACACCTTC
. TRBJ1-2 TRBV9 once CASSVGEGGYGYTF TGTGCCAGCAGCGTAGGGGAGGGGGGCTATGGCTACACCTTC
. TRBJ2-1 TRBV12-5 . CASGFGQSSYNEQFF TGTGCTAGTGGTTTCGGACAGAGCTCCTACAATGAGCAGTTCTTC
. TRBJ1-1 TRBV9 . CASSVAGGGGGTEAFF TGTGCCAGCAGCGTAGCCGGGGGGGGTGGTGGCACTGAAGCTTTCTTT
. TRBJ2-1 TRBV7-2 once CASSLSAARFLNNEQFF TGTGCCAGCAGCTTATCGGCCGCGAGGTTCCTGAACAATGAGCAGTTCTTC
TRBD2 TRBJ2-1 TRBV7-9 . CASSLTLQRGGYNEQFF TGTGCCAGCAGCTTAACCTTACAGCGGGGGGGTTACAATGAGCAGTTCTTC
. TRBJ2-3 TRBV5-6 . CASSALAEQGDTQYF TGTGCCAGCAGCGCGTTAGCGGAACAGGGAGATACGCAGTATTTT
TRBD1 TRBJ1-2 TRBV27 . CASSRQGVGTYGYTF TGTGCCAGCAGTAGACAGGGGGTGGGGACCTATGGCTACACCTTC
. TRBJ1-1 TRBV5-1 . CASSLDAANTEAFF TGCGCCAGCAGCTTAGATGCGGCGAACACTGAAGCTTTCTTT
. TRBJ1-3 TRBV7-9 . CASSDAPLSSGNTIYF TGTGCCAGCAGCGACGCCCCCTTAAGTTCTGGAAACACCATATATTTT
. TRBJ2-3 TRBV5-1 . CASSGGGASTDTQYF TGCGCCAGCAGCGGTGGGGGGGCTTCCACAGATACGCAGTATTTT
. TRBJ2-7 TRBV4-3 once CASSRAIVDYEQYF TGCGCCAGCAGCCGGGCAATAGTCGACTACGAGCAGTACTTC
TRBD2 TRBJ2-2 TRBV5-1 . CASTTSGGASNTGELFF TGCGCCAGTACGACTAGCGGGGGGGCTTCGAACACCGGGGAGCTGTTTTTT
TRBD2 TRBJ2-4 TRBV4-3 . CASSPSSGGENIQYF TGCGCCAGCAGCCCCTCGAGCGGGGGGGAAAACATTCAGTACTTC
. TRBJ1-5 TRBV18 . CASSPGRGSNQPQHF TGTGCCAGCTCACCCGGGAGGGGGTCCAATCAGCCCCAGCATTTT
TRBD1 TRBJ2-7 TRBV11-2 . CASSSRDREYEQYF TGTGCCAGCAGCTCCCGGGACAGGGAGTACGAGCAGTACTTC
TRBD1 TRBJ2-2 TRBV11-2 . CASSSSYPWTGKSGELFF TGTGCCAGCAGCTCCTCCTACCCCTGGACAGGGAAGTCCGGGGAGCTGTTTTTT
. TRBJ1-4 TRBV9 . CASSVGGNNEKLFF TGTGCCAGCAGCGTCGGAGGTAATAATGAAAAACTGTTTTTT